This paragraph reports one T cell receptor (beta chain). The antigen remains undetermined. This sample is drawn from a study of T cell responses to AZD1222 COVID-19 vaccine. At the level of the study: Second-dose recipients at about 4 or about 12 weeks were treated as one pooled group. Study conclusions and caveats: Vaccination with two AZD1222 doses was followed by a rise in Spike-specific TCR breadth and depth. Most donors were white British and more were female, and clonal diversity was possibly underestimated. Repertoire sampling happened only post peak T cell response.

Assay used: immunoSEQ multiplex PCR; TCRdb lists only in-frame clones, some missing. The sample lists tens of thousands of clones; around four fifths were seen once. V dropped 5 bases and J dropped 2 bases, with 2 bases sitting between them. CDR1 and CDR2 (germline): SGHDN, FVKESK. This CDR3 is built from 11 residues. This TCR came from an adult in good health. The V call is TRBV14, the J call TRBJ2-3; D unresolved. This material consisted of peripheral blood, taken on day 0 of AZD1222 vaccination. CDR3 coding DNA: TGTGCCAGCAGCTACACAGATACGCAGTATTTT. This codes for CASSYTDTQYF.